Following are 27 T cell receptor beta chains from one sample sequenced in a study of blood T cell repertoires in COVID-19. Sequenced by immunoSEQ multiplex PCR; TCRdb stores in-frame clones only, minus some. This sample has roughly 30,000 clones, with over 70% found just once. Sequencing used peripheral blood. These TCRs come from an older woman with acute or convalescent COVID-19.

The chain links TRBV11-3 to TRBJ2-1, with TRBD2 matching over 8 bases. Germline loops: CDR1 SGHNT, CDR2 YENEEA. This CDR3 contains 15 residues. Germline trimming cut 3 bases from V and 5 bases from J; bases unmatched to any gene: 6. Here the CDR3 DNA reads TGTGCCAGCAGCTTTGTTACGGGGGGGCACAATGAGCAGTTCTTC. Amino acid sequence: CASSFVTGGHNEQFF.

The genes are TRBV7-6 and TRBJ2-7, with 15 bases aligning to TRBD2. Per the germline V gene, CDR1 is SGHVS and CDR2 is FNYEAQ. The V segment lost 3 bases and the J segment 3 bases; nucleotides outside the gene matches: 21. The CDR3 is made up of 22 amino acids. The CDR3 nucleotides are TGTGCCAGCAGCTTGGACCCCCCCCGGACTAGCGGGGGGGCGGTCTCGGGCTACGAGCAGTACTTC. Its protein is CASSLDPPRTSGGAVSGYEQYF.

The sample holds a few counts of this clone. The chain recombines TRBV30 with TRBJ2-7, with D perhaps matching TRBD1 (6 bases). Germline CDR1 is GTSNPN and CDR2 is SVGIG (reference sequence). Between the trimmed V and J ends, which lost 5 bases and 4 bases, there was a span of 15 bases. The CDR3 is 13 residues long. The DNA for the CDR3 is TGTGCCTGGGTAGACGACAGGTATTACGAGCAGTACTTC. Protein: CAWVDDRYYEQYF.

This chain joins TRBV28 and TRBJ2-7; D might be TRBD1 (6 bases). V lost 6 bases and J 6 bases, leaving 18 bases between the germline ends. The CDR3 has 14 residues. CDR1 and CDR2 from the germline V gene are MDHEN and SYDVKM. CDR3 loop: CASRKTGSSLEQYF. The CDR3 coding sequence is TGTGCCAGCAGAAAAACAGGGTCGTCGCTCGAGCAGTACTTC.

This clone is medium-sized by share. The V gene is TRBV13, the J gene TRBJ1-2; D might be TRBD1 (5 bases). V was shortened by 5 bases and J by 1 base, with 11 bases between the two germline ends. The CDR3 sequence is 14 residues long. The V gene's germline CDR1 is PRHDT and CDR2 FYEKMQ (reference sequence). The CDR3 loop reads CASSRGPNNYGYTF. Here the CDR3 DNA reads TGTGCCAGCAGCAGGGGCCCAAATAACTATGGCTACACCTTC.

V is TRBV6-6 and J is TRBJ1-3; no firm D call. Germline V CDR1 and CDR2: MNHNY, SVGAGI (reference sequence). This CDR3 comprises 14 residues. V lost 0 bases and J lost 4, with 7 bases in between. CDR3 bases: TGTGCCAGCAGTTACTCCTGGCAGGGAAACACCATATATTTT. Its translation: CASSYSWQGNTIYF.

The CDR3 loop reads CASSYSWATEAFF. CDR3 nucleotide sequence: TGTGCCAGCAGTTACTCGTGGGCTACCGAAGCTTTCTTT. The rearrangement joins TRBV6-5 to TRBJ1-1; D is ambiguous. The CDR3 covers 13 residues. Germline V lookup: CDR1 MNHEY, CDR2 SVGAGI. V lost 0 bases and J 8 bases, leaving 10 bases between the germline ends.

The V gene is TRBV19, the J gene TRBJ1-4, with D hard to call. Germline CDR1 and CDR2: LNHDA and SQIVND (reference sequence). The CDR3 contains 13 residues. Trimming shortened V by 6 bases and J by 5 bases, and 10 bases separated the two germline ends. The CDR3 nucleotides read TGTGCCAGTAGGAGTGCCCCGAATGAAAAACTGTTTTTT. The encoded protein is CASRSAPNEKLFF. Complete variable domain (other parts from reference TRBV19 and TRBJ1-4): DGGITQSPKYLFRKEGQNVTLSCEQNLNHDAMYWYRQDPGQGLRLIYYSQIVNDFQKGDIAEGYSVSREKKESFPLTVTSAQKNPTAFYLCASRSAPNEKLFFGSGTQLSVL.

This clone is a singleton in its sample. This rearrangement joins TRBV6-2 or TRBV6-3 to TRBJ2-4, with 8 bases fitting TRBD2. This CDR3 is built from 16 residues. CDR1 is MNHEY and CDR2 is SVGEGT in the germline V gene. The junction had 11 bases not matched to a gene; V was cut back by 6 bases and J by 4 bases. The DNA for the CDR3 is TGTGCCAGCAGCCCTGGTTGGGCGGGAGGTAAAAACATTCAGTACTTC. Translation gives CASSPGWAGGKNIQYF.

The genes are TRBV20-1 and TRBJ2-7; D is possibly TRBD2 (6 bases). V was pared by 3 bases and J by 4 bases, with 7 bases between. CDR1 and CDR2 from the germline V gene are DFQATT and SNEGSKA (reference sequence). This CDR3 comprises 11 residues. The CDR3 spells CSASSGYEQYF. Written as DNA, the CDR3 is TGCAGTGCTAGTAGCGGATACGAGCAGTACTTC.

This chain's CDR3 is CASSPPIYGYTF. In nucleotides, the CDR3 is TGTGCCAGCAGTCCCCCCATCTATGGCTACACCTTC. The chain links TRBV28 to TRBJ1-2, with unresolved D. Trimming shortened V by 5 bases and J by 4 bases, and 8 bases separated the two germline ends. Germline CDR1 MDHEN, CDR2 SYDVKM. There are 12 residues in the CDR3.

This chain links TRBV19 with TRBJ1-3, with unresolved D. Germline CDR1 and CDR2: LNHDA and SQIVND (reference sequence). Trimming shortened V by 5 bases and J by 4 bases, and 6 bases separated the two germline ends. The CDR3 consists of 12 residues. CDR3 region: CASSFQGNTIYF. DNA for the CDR3: TGTGCCAGTAGTTTCCAGGGAAACACCATATATTTT.

The gene calls are TRBV30 and TRBJ2-6; D gene uncertain. The ends were cut back, 0 bases at V and 0 bases at J, with 6 bases in the middle. The CDR3 is 15 amino acids. Looked up from germline, CDR1 is GTSNPN and CDR2 is SVGIG (reference sequence). CDR3: CAWSVYNSGANVLTF. The CDR3 coding sequence is TGTGCCTGGAGTGTATACAACTCTGGGGCCAACGTCCTGACTTTC.

The chain couples TRBV24-1 to TRBJ2-1, with TRBD1 as a possible D gene (5 bases). V lost 4 bases and J 0 bases, leaving 12 bases between the germline ends. CDR1 is KGHDR, CDR2 SFDVKD, per germline. This CDR3 comprises 16 residues. The DNA for the CDR3 is TGTGCCACCAGTGACATGACAGTTAGCTCCTACAATGAGCAGTTCTTC. It is translated as CATSDMTVSSYNEQFF.

V usage is TRBV28 and J usage is TRBJ1-3; D uncertain. Trimming took 7 bases from V and 3 from J, leaving 7 bases between them. Germline V gene lookup returns CDR1 MDHEN and CDR2 SYDVKM. This CDR3 comprises 12 residues. The CDR3 region is CASTVLGNTIYF. The CDR3 DNA reads as TGTGCCAGCACCGTCCTTGGAAACACCATATATTTT.

The V and J genes are TRBV6-6 and TRBJ1-1; 7 bases line up with TRBD1. Trimming took 4 bases from V and 5 from J; bases not matched to a gene: 4. The CDR3 has 13 amino acids. The V gene's germline CDR1 is MNHNY and CDR2 SVGAGI (reference sequence). The CDR3 is CASSLNRGTEAFF. The CDR3 region has the DNA TGTGCCAGCAGTTTAAACAGGGGAACTGAAGCTTTCTTT.

This chain links TRBV5-5 with TRBJ2-1; 10 bases are a match to TRBD1. CDR3 length: 15 residues. Germline V CDR1 and CDR2: SGHKS, YYEKEE (reference sequence). V shed 2 bases, J shed 4 bases, and the junction held 3 bases outside the gene matches. The CDR3 protein is CASSFRQGAYNEQFF. CDR3 DNA sequence: TGTGCCAGCAGCTTTCGACAGGGGGCTTACAATGAGCAGTTCTTC.

This chain joins TRBV6-6 and TRBJ1-6, with 10 bases fitting TRBD1. The length of the CDR3 is 16 residues. Germline values: CDR1 MNHNY, CDR2 SVGAGI (reference sequence). V gave up 6 bases and J gave up 9 bases; unmatched junction bases: 11. The CDR3: CASRSGQGRIFSPLHF. Here the CDR3 DNA reads TGTGCCAGCAGATCGGGACAGGGGAGAATTTTTTCACCCCTCCACTTT.

The chain couples TRBV4-1 to TRBJ2-3; 14 bases align to TRBD2. Looked up from germline, CDR1 is MGHRA and CDR2 is YSYEKL. Trimming removed 1 base from V and 1 base from J; junction bases left unmatched: 13. This CDR3 is 21 amino acids long. The CDR3 DNA sequence: TGCGCCAGCAGCCAAGGCCCGAGGAGCGGGGGACTAGCGGGGGGCACAGATACGCAGTATTTT. Translation gives CASSQGPRSGGLAGGTDTQYF.

The chain carries TRBV7-9 and TRBJ1-1; D is undetermined. The ends were cut back, 0 bases at V and 1 base at J, with 6 bases in the middle. CDR1 SEHNR and CDR2 FQNEAQ come from the germline V gene (reference sequence). This CDR3 is 14 amino acids long. CDR3 sequence: CASSLATGNTEAFF. In DNA form, the CDR3 reads TGTGCCAGCAGCTTAGCAACCGGGAACACTGAAGCTTTCTTT.

The genes are TRBV6-5 and TRBJ2-1, with 10 positions matching TRBD2. The ends lost 6 bases at V and 4 bases at J; junction bases unmatched: 0. The germline CDR1 and CDR2 sequences are MNHEY and SVGAGI. The CDR3 is made up of 13 amino acids. This CDR3 reads CASRTSGYNEQFF. The CDR3 DNA reads as TGTGCCAGCAGGACTAGCGGGTACAATGAGCAGTTCTTC.

V and J are TRBV6-1 and TRBJ2-1, with D perhaps matching TRBD1 (6 bases). CDR3 size: 15 residues. CDR1 MNHNS and CDR2 SASEGT come from the germline V gene. V was cut by 0 bases and J by 4 bases, with 10 bases left in between. This CDR3 is CASSEATGYYNEQFF. CDR3 nucleotide sequence: TGTGCCAGCAGTGAAGCGACAGGCTATTACAATGAGCAGTTCTTC.

The chain joins TRBV28 to TRBJ2-5, with a weak D call TRBD1 (7 bases). Germline V gene data show CDR1 as MDHEN and CDR2 as SYDVKM. With 7 bases removed from V and 2 bases from J, the gap between germline ends came to 14 bases. CDR3 length: 14 residues. CDR3 amino acids: CASTYRGGQETQYF. The CDR3 DNA is TGTGCCAGCACCTACAGGGGAGGACAAGAGACCCAGTACTTC.

The sample holds a few counts of this clone. The rearrangement joins TRBV28 to TRBJ1-2; D perhaps matches TRBD1 (6 bases). From germline, CDR1 is MDHEN and CDR2 SYDVKM. The CDR3 runs 15 residues. Deletions cut 5 bases from V and 1 base from J, with 14 bases between. Here the CDR3 reads CASSPPDSFNYGYTF. The CDR3 coding sequence is TGTGCCAGCAGTCCCCCGGACAGTTTTAACTATGGCTACACCTTC.

The chain links TRBV7-9 to TRBJ2-5; TRBD1 matches 9 bases. This CDR3 has 15 residues. V gave up 4 bases and J gave up 5 bases; unmatched junction bases: 8. Germline loops: CDR1 SEHNR, CDR2 FQNEAQ (reference sequence). CDR3 protein: CASSSPGQGGETQYF. The DNA of the CDR3 is TGTGCCAGCAGCTCCCCGGGACAGGGCGGGGAGACCCAGTACTTC.

The rearrangement links TRBV29-1 to TRBJ1-2; tentatively, D is TRBD1 (6 bases). The CDR3 runs to 11 residues. Trimming left V 6 bases short and J 5 bases short, with 10 bases between. The germline CDR1 and CDR2 sequences are SQVTM and ANQGSEA. The DNA of the CDR3 is TGCAGCGTGACAGGATTATATGGCTACACCTTC. Its translation is CSVTGLYGYTF.

CDR3: CASSKGPGLAKNIQYF. The CDR3 nucleotides read TGTGCCAGCAGCAAAGGTCCAGGGTTAGCCAAAAACATTCAGTACTTC. The chain recombines TRBV21-1 with TRBJ2-4; TRBD1 is the table's D call, not checked against the DNA. TRBV21-1 is an annotated pseudogene. The CDR3 contains 16 residues.